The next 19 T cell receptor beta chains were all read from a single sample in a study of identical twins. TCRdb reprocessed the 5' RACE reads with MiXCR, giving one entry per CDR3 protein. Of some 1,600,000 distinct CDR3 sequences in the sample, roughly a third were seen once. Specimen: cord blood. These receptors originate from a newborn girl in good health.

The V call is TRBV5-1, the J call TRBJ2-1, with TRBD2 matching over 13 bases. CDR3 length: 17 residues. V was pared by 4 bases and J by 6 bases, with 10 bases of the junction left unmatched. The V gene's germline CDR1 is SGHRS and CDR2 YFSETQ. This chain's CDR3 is CASSLGLAGVAVNEQFF. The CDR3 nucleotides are TGCGCCAGCAGCCTTGGACTAGCGGGAGTGGCAGTCAATGAGCAGTTCTTC.

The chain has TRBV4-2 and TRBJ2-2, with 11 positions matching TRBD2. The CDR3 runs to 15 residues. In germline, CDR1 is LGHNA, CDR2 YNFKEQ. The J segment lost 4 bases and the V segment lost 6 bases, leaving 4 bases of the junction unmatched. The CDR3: CASRSSGRATGELFF. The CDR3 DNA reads TGTGCCAGCAGAAGTAGCGGGAGGGCCACCGGGGAGCTGTTTTTT.

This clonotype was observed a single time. CDR3 region: CASSLTGYVTEAFF. In DNA form, the CDR3 reads TGCGCCAGCAGCCTAACAGGGTACGTAACTGAAGCTTTCTTT. The rearrangement joins TRBV5-1 to TRBJ1-1, with D perhaps matching TRBD1 (6 bases). Germline V gene lookup returns CDR1 SGHRS and CDR2 YFSETQ. V lost 4 bases to trimming and J lost 5 bases, with 15 bases between them. The CDR3 extends over 14 amino acids.

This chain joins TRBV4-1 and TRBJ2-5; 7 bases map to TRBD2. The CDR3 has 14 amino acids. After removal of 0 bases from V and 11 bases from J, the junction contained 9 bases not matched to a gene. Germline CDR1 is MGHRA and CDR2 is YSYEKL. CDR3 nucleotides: TGCGCCAGCAGCCAAGACCGACTAGCAAATGAGCAGTACTTC. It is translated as CASSQDRLANEQYF.

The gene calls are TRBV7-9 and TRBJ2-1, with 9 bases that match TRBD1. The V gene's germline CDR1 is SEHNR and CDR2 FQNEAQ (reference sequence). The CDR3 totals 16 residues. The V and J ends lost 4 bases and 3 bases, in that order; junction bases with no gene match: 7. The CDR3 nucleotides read TGTGCCAGCAGCTACGTACCGGGACAGGGCTACAATGAGCAGTTCTTC. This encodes CASSYVPGQGYNEQFF. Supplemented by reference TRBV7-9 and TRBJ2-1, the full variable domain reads DTGVSQNPRHKITKRGQNVTFRCDPISEHNRLYWYRQTLGQGPEFLTYFQNEAQLEKSRLLSDRFSAERPKGSFSTLEIQRTEQGDSAMYLCASSYVPGQGYNEQFFGPGTRLTVL.

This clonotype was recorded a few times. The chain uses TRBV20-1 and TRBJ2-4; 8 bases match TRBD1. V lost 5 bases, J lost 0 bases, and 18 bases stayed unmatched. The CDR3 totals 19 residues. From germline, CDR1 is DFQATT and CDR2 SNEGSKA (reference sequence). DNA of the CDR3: TGCAGTGCTCCGAATCCGGGACAGGACCCAATGATAGCCAAAAACATTCAGTACTTC. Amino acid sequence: CSAPNPGQDPMIAKNIQYF.

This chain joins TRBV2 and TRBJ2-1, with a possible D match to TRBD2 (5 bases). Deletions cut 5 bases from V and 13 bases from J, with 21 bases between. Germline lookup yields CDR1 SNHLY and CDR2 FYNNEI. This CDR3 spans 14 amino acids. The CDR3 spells CASSFAGSVETQFF. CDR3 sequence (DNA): TGTGCCAGCAGTTTTGCAGGTAGCGTGGAGACCCAGTTCTTC.

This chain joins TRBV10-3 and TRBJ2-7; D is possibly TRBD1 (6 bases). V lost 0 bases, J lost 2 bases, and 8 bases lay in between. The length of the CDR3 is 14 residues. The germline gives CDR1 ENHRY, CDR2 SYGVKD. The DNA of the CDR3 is TGTGCCATCAGTGAGTCGGCAGGGGCCTACGAGCAGTACTTC. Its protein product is CAISESAGAYEQYF.

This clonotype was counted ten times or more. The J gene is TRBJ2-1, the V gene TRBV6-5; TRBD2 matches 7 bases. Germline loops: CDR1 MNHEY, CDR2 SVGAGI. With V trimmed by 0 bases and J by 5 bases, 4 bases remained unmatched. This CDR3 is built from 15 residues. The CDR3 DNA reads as TGTGCCAGCAGTTACTCGACCGGGACTAACAATGAGCAGTTCTTC. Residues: CASSYSTGTNNEQFF.

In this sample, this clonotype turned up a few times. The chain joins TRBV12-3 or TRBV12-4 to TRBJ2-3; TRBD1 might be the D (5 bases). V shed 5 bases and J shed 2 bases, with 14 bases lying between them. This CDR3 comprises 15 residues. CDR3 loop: CASSPDNPHTDTQYF. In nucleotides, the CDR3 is TGTGCCAGCAGTCCGGACAATCCACACACAGATACGCAGTATTTT.

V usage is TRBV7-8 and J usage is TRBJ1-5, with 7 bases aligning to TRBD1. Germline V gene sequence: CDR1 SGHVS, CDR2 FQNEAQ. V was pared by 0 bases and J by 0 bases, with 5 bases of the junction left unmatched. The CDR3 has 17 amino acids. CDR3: CASSLAGDSNSNQPQHF. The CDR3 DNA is TGTGCCAGCAGCTTAGCGGGGGACAGTAATAGCAATCAGCCCCAGCATTTT. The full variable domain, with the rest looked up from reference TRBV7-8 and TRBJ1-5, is GAGVSQSPRYKVAKRGQDVALRCDPISGHVSLFWYQQALGQGPEFLTYFQNEAQLDKSGLPSDRFFAERPEGSVSTLKIQRTQQEDSAVYLCASSLAGDSNSNQPQHFGDGTRLSIL.

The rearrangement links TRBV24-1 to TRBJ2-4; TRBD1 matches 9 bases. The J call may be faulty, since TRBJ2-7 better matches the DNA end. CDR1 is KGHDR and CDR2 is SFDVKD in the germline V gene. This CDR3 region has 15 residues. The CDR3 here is CATSESGTGRVEQYF. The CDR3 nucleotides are TGTGCCACCAGTGAATCCGGGACAGGGCGGGTCGAGCAGTACTTC.

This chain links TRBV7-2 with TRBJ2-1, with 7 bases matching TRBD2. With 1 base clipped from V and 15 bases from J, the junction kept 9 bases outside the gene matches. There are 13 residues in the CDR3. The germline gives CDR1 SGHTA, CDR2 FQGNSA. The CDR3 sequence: CASSLVGTTAVFF. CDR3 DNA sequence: TGTGCCAGCAGCTTAGTAGGGACTACGGCGGTGTTCTTC.

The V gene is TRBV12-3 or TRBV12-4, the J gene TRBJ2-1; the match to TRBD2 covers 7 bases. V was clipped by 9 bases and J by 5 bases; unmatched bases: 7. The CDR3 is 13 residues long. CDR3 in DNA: TGTGCCAGTAACGGGGGGAATCACAATGAGCAGTTCTTC. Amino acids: CASNGGNHNEQFF.

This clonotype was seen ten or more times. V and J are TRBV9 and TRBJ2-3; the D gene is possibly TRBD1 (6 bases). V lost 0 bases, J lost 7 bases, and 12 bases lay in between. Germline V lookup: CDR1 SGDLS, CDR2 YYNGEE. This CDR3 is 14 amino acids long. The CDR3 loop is CASSVGQALNTQYF. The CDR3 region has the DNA TGTGCCAGCAGCGTAGGACAGGCCCTGAATACGCAGTATTTT.

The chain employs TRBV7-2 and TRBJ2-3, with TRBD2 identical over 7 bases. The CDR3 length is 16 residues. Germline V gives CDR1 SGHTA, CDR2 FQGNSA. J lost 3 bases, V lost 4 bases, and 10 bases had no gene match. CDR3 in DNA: TGTGCCAGCAGCTCCTGGGCGGGGGTAAAGACAGATACGCAGTATTTT. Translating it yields CASSSWAGVKTDTQYF.

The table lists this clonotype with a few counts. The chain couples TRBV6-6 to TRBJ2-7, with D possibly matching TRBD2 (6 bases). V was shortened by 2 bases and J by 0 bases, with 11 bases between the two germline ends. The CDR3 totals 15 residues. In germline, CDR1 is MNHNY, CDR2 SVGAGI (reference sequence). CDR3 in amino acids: CASSYIGGYSYEQYF. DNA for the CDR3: TGTGCCAGCAGTTACATCGGGGGTTACTCCTACGAGCAGTACTTC.

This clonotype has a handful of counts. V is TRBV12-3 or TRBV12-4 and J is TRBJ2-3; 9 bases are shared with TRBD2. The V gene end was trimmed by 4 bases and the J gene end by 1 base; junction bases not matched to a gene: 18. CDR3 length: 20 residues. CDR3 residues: CASSSSQGLAREGRTDTQYF. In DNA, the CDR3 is TGTGCCAGCAGTTCTTCCCAGGGACTAGCCAGGGAGGGGCGCACAGATACGCAGTATTTT.

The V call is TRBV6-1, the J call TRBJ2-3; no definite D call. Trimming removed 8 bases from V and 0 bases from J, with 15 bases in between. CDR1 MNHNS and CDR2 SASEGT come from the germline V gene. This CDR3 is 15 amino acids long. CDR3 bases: TGTGCCAGCGTCACTAACGGATTTAGCACAGATACGCAGTATTTT. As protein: CASVTNGFSTDTQYF.